A single sample is the source of the 13 T cell receptor beta chains below, sequenced in a study of T cell repertoires in cytomegalovirus infection. TCRdb re-derived calls from the reads in MiXCR, one entry per CDR3 protein. Here the sample spans about 260,000 distinct CDR3 sequences, 9.1% being singletons. Sequences were obtained from PBMCs. The receptors derive from a human donor in good health (CMV status not recorded). Some clones in this sample may be carry-over from other donors' samples.

This clonotype appeared a few times. This chain links TRBV19 with TRBJ2-3, with 9 bases aligning to TRBD1. This CDR3 comprises 16 residues. Germline loops: CDR1 LNHDA, CDR2 SQIVND (reference sequence). V lost 4 bases to trimming and J lost 3 bases; unmatched junction nucleotides: 8. CDR3 DNA sequence: TGTGCCAGTAGTACTCGGGACAGGGTGAGGACAGATACGCAGTATTTT. This gives the protein CASSTRDRVRTDTQYF.

This clonotype was observed many times. The gene calls are TRBV24-1 and TRBJ2-7; 8 nucleotides agree with TRBD2. Germline V gene sequence: CDR1 KGHDR, CDR2 SFDVKD. Unmatched junction bases numbered 9, after V lost 10 bases and J lost 5 bases. The CDR3 contains 13 residues. CDR3 protein: CATRSGGSNEQYF. DNA of the CDR3: TGTGCCACTAGGAGCGGGGGTAGCAACGAGCAGTACTTC.

In its sample, this clonotype was seen many times. The chain employs TRBV12-3 or TRBV12-4 and TRBJ2-1; 7 nucleotides agree with TRBD1. The CDR3 extends over 13 amino acids. V shed 3 bases, J shed 5 bases, and the junction held 1 base outside the gene matches. This CDR3 is CASSFDRDNEQFF. CDR3 nucleotide sequence: TGTGCCAGCAGTTTCGACAGGGACAATGAGCAGTTCTTC.

The sample holds many counts of this clonotype. The chain carries TRBV14 and TRBJ1-1, with D unresolved. Germline V gene sequence: CDR1 SGHDN, CDR2 FVKESK. V gave up 4 bases and J gave up 5 bases, with 8 bases separating them. The CDR3 is 12 amino acids. Written as DNA, the CDR3 is TGTGCCAGCAGCCCATTCGGTACTGAAGCTTTCTTT. This translates into CASSPFGTEAFF.

This clonotype was seen repeatedly, ten times or more. The chain recombines TRBV7-2 with TRBJ2-5; 7 bases map to TRBD2. Germline loops: CDR1 SGHTA, CDR2 FQGNSA. V trimming: 3 bases; J trimming: 2 bases; junction bases outside the gene matches: 3. CDR3 length equals 14 residues. CDR3 coding DNA: TGTGCCAGCAGCTTGACTAGCCAACAAGAGACCCAGTACTTC. Protein: CASSLTSQQETQYF.

This clonotype showed up many times. The chain links TRBV5-1 to TRBJ2-7; possible D gene TRBD1, 5 bases. Trimming took 0 bases from V and 0 from J, leaving 10 bases between them. Germline-derived CDR1 and CDR2 are SGHRS and YFSETQ. The CDR3 contains 15 residues. The CDR3 region is CASSLEGKPSYEQYF. The CDR3 nucleotides read TGCGCCAGCAGCTTGGAGGGGAAACCCTCCTACGAGCAGTACTTC.

This clonotype was counted ten times or more. The chain joins TRBV19 to TRBJ2-7; TRBD2 is a possible D gene (6 bases). The CDR3 is 14 amino acids. Germline lookup yields CDR1 LNHDA and CDR2 SQIVND (reference sequence). V lost 7 bases and J lost 0, with 13 bases in between. The CDR3 bases are TGTGCCAGTACCGGGAGAAGCAGCTCCTACGAGCAGTACTTC. Amino acid sequence: CASTGRSSSYEQYF.

In this sample, this clonotype turned up a few times. The chain employs TRBV3-1 and TRBJ1-3; a possible D gene is TRBD1 (5 bases). V lost 1 base, J lost 9 bases, and 19 bases lay in between. Germline CDR1 and CDR2: LGHDT and YNNKEL (reference sequence). The CDR3 covers 16 residues. The CDR3 sequence is CASSQVEVSPGGTIYF. The CDR3 nucleotides are TGTGCCAGCAGCCAAGTAGAAGTCAGCCCGGGGGGCACCATATATTTT.

There are many counts of this clonotype. The chain recombines TRBV20-1 with TRBJ1-2, with a weak D call TRBD1 (5 bases). Looked up from germline, CDR1 is DFQATT and CDR2 is SNEGSKA (reference sequence). V lost 6 bases and J 4 bases, leaving 15 bases between the germline ends. This CDR3 comprises 13 residues. CDR3: CSAAPGTGYGYTF. In nucleotides, the CDR3 is TGCAGTGCCGCCCCAGGGACGGGCTATGGCTACACCTTC.

This clonotype was observed many times. V usage is TRBV12-3 or TRBV12-4 and J usage is TRBJ2-1, with 7 bases that match TRBD2. The CDR3 loop spans 12 amino acids. V lost 8 bases and J lost 5; bases outside the gene matches: 3. The CDR3 spells CASGGLNNEQFF. The CDR3 DNA sequence: TGTGCCAGCGGGGGACTAAACAATGAGCAGTTCTTC.

Points on this clonotype: A much larger clone is a single base away; this may be a read error. The J gene is TRBJ1-1, the V gene TRBV6-2 or TRBV6-3; 8 nucleotides match TRBD1. Germline values: CDR1 MNHEY, CDR2 SVGEGT. There are 12 residues in the CDR3. The V and J ends lost 5 bases and 7 bases, in that order; junction bases with no gene match: 3. The CDR3 bases are TGTGCCAGCAGTCACGGACAGGGTGAAGCTTTCTTT. Translating gives CASSHGQGEAFF.

This clonotype was counted at least ten times. This rearrangement joins TRBV10-1 to TRBJ2-7; perhaps D is TRBD1 or TRBD2 (5 bases each). V lost 3 bases, J lost 4 bases, and 16 bases lay in between. Germline CDR1 and CDR2: WNHNN and SYGVQD (reference sequence). This CDR3 region has 15 residues. The CDR3 region is CASSDEGISGYEQYF. The DNA of the CDR3 is TGCGCCAGCAGTGACGAGGGGATATCGGGATACGAGCAGTACTTC.

This clonotype was picked up a small number of times. The chain uses TRBV20-1 and TRBJ1-2; no definite D call. CDR1 DFQATT and CDR2 SNEGSKA come from the germline V gene (reference sequence). The CDR3 extends over 13 amino acids. V was cut by 1 base and J by 3 bases, with 9 bases left in between. The CDR3 DNA follows: TGCAGTGCTAGAGTGGTAGCGGACTATGGCTACACCTTC. This gives the protein CSARVVADYGYTF.